Given below is one TCR beta chain in context. Its antigen is currently unknown. This specimen belongs to a study of monozygotic twins with inflammatory bowel disease. Study results and limitations: Other individuals had fewer clonotypes in common with IBD patients than with healthy twins, especially with disease activity.

Looked up from germline, CDR1 is SGHDT and CDR2 is YYEEEE. The CDR3 has 14 amino acids. TCRdb re-analyzed the 5' RACE reads; it lists each CDR3 protein once, without DNA. Recorded for this sample: around 450,000 distinct CDR3 sequences. The source material was blood. This chain connects TRBV5-6 to TRBJ2-1. This clonotype originated in a human donor with ulcerative colitis or Crohn's disease, or a healthy co-twin of an affected twin (not recorded which). CDR3: CASSYQAIYNEQFF.